This TCR beta chain comes out of a study of blood T cell repertoires in COVID-19 (dated by TCRdb to 2019 to 2021). For the study in its entirety: Collaborator samples came from the United States, Italy and Spain and covered acute and convalescent phases of COVID-19. The material from the prospective study consisted of cDNA or gDNA derived from T cells, B-cell-depleted T cells, or PBMCs. The dataset comprised deeply sampled blood TCRbeta repertoires from subjects exposed to, actively infected with, or recovered from COVID-19. The repertoires were released in a freely available public database meant as a resource for research on the immune response to SARS-CoV-2. Samples were obtained from the ongoing ImmuneRACE study (first 160 participants) and from over a thousand subjects provided by 6 global collaborators. Nearly every sample came with metadata listing a de-identified subject ID, COVID-19 status, age in years and sex. Where available, HLA class I and class II types were obtained from metadata supplied by the sample provider rather than from assay-based typing. Overall study outcomes, separate from this receptor: Clinical and demographic metadata were provided uncurated, with the amount varying by source and participant.

From a lookup of the germline V gene (reference sequence), CDR1 and CDR2 are GTSNPN and SVGIG. The germline V and J ends show losses of 3 bases and 10 bases respectively, and no gene match explains 20 bases of the junction. CDR3 length: 17 amino acids, cysteine to phenylalanine. The DNA shown is the 51-base CDR3, in frame from base 1. The immunoSEQ Assay, a bias-controlled multiplex PCR, was used to amplify TCRbeta CDR3 regions from genomic DNA. The original pipeline was this. Within the assay, amplification of reference gene primers was used to estimate how many nucleated cells each sample contained. To quantify the absolute abundance of each unique TCRbeta CDR3 rearrangement, sequence reads were collapsed and filtered. For each sample, productive Simpson clonality was calculated by taking the square root of Simpson's diversity index across productive rearrangements. Not all clones reach the TCRdb copy of this immuneACCESS table, which keeps in-frame sequences only. Checked studies attribute under half of the gap to unresolved V genes and leave the rest unexplained. V and J calls and clone size are copied from that table; D and trimming were computed from the DNA. The sample profile shows 100,000 to 150,000 clones; around 81% of them were found once. 10% to 15% of the sample is taken by the ten largest.

Each collaborating institution followed its own protocols to collect whole blood in K2EDTA tubes. For TCRbeta analysis, collaborators shipped samples as frozen whole blood, isolated PBMCs, or DNA extracted from either of those sample types. On this clone: Its target antigen remains unknown. One base away there is no much larger clone; base qualities are not given.

Recombination linked TRBV30 to TRBJ2-1; 8 middle bases align to TRBD2. The sequence was obtained from a man aged 60 to 75 with acute or convalescent COVID-19. Sequenced sample: peripheral blood. Read as DNA, the sequence is TGTGCCTGGAGCCAAGGATCTCTTGCGGGAGGCCACCAGGAGCAGTTCTTC. Its protein reads: CAWSQGSLAGGHQEQFF. Beyond the CDR3, the reference TRBV30 and TRBJ2-1 genes provide the residues; the full variable domain reads: SQTIHQWPATLVQPVGSPLSLECTVEGTSNPNLYWYRQAAGRGLQLLFYSVGIGQISSEVPQNLSASRPQDRQFILSSKKLLLSDSGFYLCAWSQGSLAGGHQEQFFGPGTRLTVL.